This record looks at one TCR beta chain sequence and its context. The antigen remains undetermined. This specimen belongs to a study of T cell responses to AZD1222 COVID-19 vaccine. Points from the study as a whole: Two AZD1222 doses significantly raised spike-specific TCR breadth and depth over controls. At 160-218 and 743-854, vaccine-associated CD4 TCRs were dominant, and they spanned spike.

Profiling relied on immunoSEQ multiplex PCR, and the TCRdb table lists in-frame clones only, not all of them. There are some 120,000 clones in the sample; approximately 88% occur only once, and 5% to 6% lies in the top ten. The junction had 11 bases not matched to a gene; V was cut back by 3 bases and J by 2 bases. Germline V gene data show CDR1 as MGHDK and CDR2 as SYGVNS. CDR3 size: 17 residues. This sequence was found in an adult in good health. V is TRBV25-1 and J is TRBJ2-5; 8 nucleotides line up with TRBD1. The material was peripheral blood, obtained on day 0 of AZD1222 vaccination. The CDR3 nucleotides are TGTGCCAGCAGTGATTGGTGGAACAGGGGGAATCAAGAGACCCAGTACTTC. Translation: CASSDWWNRGNQETQYF. Filled out from reference TRBV25-1 and TRBJ2-5, the complete variable domain reads EADIYQTPRYLVIGTGKKITLECSQTMGHDKMYWYQQDPGMELHLIHYSYGVNSTEKGDLSSESTVSRIRTEHFPLTLESARPSHTSQYLCASSDWWNRGNQETQYFGPGTRLLVL.